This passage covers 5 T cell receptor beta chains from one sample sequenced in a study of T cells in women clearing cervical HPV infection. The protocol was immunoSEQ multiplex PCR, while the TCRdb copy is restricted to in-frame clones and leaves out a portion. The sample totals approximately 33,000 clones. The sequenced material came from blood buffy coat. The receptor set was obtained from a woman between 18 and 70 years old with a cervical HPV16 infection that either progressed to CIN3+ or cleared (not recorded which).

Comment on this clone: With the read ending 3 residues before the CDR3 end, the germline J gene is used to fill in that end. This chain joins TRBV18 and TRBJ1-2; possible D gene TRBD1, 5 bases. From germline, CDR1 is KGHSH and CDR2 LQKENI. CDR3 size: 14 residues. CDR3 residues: CASSPGLTSYDYTF. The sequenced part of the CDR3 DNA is TGTGCCAGCTCACCGGGACTCACATCCTACGAC.

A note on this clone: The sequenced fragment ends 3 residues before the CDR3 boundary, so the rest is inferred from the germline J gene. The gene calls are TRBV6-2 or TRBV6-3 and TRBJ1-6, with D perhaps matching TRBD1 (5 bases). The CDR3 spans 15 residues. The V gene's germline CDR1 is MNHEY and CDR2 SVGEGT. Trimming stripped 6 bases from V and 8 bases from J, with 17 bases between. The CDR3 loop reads CASRDGGLVYSPLHF. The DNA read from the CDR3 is TGTGCCAGCAGGGATGGGGGACTAGTATATTCACCC.

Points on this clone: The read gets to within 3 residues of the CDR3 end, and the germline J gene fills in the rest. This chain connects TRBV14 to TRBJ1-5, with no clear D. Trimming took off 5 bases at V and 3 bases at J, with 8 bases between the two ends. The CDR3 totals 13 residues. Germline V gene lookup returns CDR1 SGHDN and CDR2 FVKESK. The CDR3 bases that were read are TGTGCCAGCAGCTCACACACCAATCAGCCC. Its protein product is CASSSHTNQP. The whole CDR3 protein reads CASSSHTNQPQHF.

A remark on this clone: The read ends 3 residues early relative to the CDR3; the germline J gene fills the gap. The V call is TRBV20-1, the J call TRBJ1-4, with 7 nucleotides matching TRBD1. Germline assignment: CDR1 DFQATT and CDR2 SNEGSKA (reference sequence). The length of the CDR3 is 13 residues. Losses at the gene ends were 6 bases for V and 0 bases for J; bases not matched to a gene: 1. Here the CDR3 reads CSAGQATNEKLFF. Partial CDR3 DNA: TGCAGTGCAGGACAGGCAACTAATGAAAAA.

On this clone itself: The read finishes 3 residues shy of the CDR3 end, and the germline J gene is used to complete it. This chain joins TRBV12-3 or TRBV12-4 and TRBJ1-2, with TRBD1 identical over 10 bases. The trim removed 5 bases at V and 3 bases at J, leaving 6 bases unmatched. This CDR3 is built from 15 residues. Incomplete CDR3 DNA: TGTGCCAGCAGTCTTAAGACAGGGGGCGACTATGGC. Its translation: CASSLKTGGDYG. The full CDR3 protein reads CASSLKTGGDYGYTF.